This T cell receptor (beta chain) emerged from a study of CD4+ T cells in melanoma. CDR1 and CDR2 (germline): MNHNS, SASEGT. The V end lost 2 bases, the J end lost 4 bases, and 20 bases lay between the germline ends. The CDR3 covers 17 residues. Assay used: immunoSEQ multiplex PCR; TCRdb lists only in-frame clones, some missing. The repertoire holds around 7,000 clones, about 52% seen once, with less than 20% in the top ten. Study-level results: CD8+ T cell, macrophage and B cell function reportedly correlated with neoantigen-specific CD4+ T cells.

Regarding this clone: Its antigen is unidentified.

The sequenced material came from cells from a culture (not recorded whether cultured in vitro). The V call is TRBV6-1, the J call TRBJ1-2, with D perhaps TRBD1 (6 bases). This receptor was identified in a human donor with melanoma. As DNA, the CDR3 is TGTGCCAGCAGTGAAAGAGGGGGGGCTATAATATTCTATGGCTACACCTTC. It codes for CASSERGGAIIFYGYTF.